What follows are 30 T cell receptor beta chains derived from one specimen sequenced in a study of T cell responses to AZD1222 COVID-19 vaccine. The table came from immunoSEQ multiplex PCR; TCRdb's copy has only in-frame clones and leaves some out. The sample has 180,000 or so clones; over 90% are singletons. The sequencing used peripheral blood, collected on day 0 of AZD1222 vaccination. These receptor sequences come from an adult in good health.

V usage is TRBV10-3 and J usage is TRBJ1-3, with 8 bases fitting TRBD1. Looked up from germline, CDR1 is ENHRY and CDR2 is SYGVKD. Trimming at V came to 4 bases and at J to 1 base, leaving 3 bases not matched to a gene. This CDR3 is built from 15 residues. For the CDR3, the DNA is TGTGCCATCAGTGGGGACAGGTTATCTGGAAACACCATATATTTT. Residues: CAISGDRLSGNTIYF.

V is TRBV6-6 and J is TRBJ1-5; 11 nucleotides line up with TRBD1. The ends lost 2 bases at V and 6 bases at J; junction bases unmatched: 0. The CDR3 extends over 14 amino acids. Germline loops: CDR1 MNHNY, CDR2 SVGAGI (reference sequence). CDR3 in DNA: TGTGCCAGCAGTTACGGGACAGGGGGTCAGCCCCAGCATTTT. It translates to CASSYGTGGQPQHF.

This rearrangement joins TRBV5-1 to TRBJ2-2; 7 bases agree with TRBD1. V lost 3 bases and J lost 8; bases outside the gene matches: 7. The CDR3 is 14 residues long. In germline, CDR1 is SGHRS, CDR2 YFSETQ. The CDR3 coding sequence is TGCGCCAGCAGCTGGCAGGGGGTGTCGGGGGAGCTGTTTTTT. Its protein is CASSWQGVSGELFF.

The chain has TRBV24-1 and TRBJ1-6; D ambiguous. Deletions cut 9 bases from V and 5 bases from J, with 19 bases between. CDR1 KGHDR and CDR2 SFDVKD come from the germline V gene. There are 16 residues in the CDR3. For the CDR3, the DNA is TGTGCCACCCGCATGGAAGCCGCACTTAATAATTCACCCCTCCACTTT. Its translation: CATRMEAALNNSPLHF.

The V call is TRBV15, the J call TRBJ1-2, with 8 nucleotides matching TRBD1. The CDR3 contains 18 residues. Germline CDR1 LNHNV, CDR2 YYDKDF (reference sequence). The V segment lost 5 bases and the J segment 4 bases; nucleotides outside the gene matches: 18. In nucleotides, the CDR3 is TGTGCCACCAGCTTGGAACCGGGACAGGTAGTCAGGAGCTATGGCTACACCTTC. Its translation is CATSLEPGQVVRSYGYTF.

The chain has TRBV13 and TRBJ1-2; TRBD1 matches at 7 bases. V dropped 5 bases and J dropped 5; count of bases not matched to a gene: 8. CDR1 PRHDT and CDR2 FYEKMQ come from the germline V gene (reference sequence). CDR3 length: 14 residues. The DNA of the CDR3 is TGTGCCAGCAGCCAGGGACAGATATATTATGGCTACACCTTC. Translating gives CASSQGQIYYGYTF.

The CDR3 DNA sequence: TGTGCCAGCAGTGAAGGACGGATTGCGAACACCGGGGAGCTGTTTTTT. Residues: CASSEGRIANTGELFF. This chain uses TRBV25-1 with TRBJ2-2; D call uncertain. CDR3 length: 16 amino acids. Trimming took off 2 bases at V and 0 bases at J, with 10 bases between the two ends. Germline CDR1 reads MGHDK; CDR2 reads SYGVNS.

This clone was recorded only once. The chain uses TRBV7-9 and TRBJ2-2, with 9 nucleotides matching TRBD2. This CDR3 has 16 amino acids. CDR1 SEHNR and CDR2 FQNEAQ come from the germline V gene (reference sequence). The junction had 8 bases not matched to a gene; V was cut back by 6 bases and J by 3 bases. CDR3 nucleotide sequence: TGTGCCAGCAGGAAGTCTCCTAGCGGGGACACCGGGGAGCTGTTTTTT. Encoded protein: CASRKSPSGDTGELFF.

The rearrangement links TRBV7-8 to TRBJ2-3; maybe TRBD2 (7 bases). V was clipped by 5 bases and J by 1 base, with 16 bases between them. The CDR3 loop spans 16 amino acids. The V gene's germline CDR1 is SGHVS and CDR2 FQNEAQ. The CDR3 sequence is CASSPVRGGGTDTQYF. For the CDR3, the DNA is TGTGCCAGCAGCCCAGTGAGAGGGGGGGGCACAGATACGCAGTATTTT.

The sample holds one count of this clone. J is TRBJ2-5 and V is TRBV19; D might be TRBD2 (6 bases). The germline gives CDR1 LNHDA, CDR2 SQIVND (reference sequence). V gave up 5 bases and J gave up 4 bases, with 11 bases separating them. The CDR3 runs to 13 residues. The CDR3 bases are TGTGCCAGTAGTCCCGGAGCGGGAGAGACCCAGTACTTC. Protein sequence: CASSPGAGETQYF. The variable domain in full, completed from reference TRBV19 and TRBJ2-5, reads DGGITQSPKYLFRKEGQNVTLSCEQNLNHDAMYWYRQDPGQGLRLIYYSQIVNDFQKGDIAEGYSVSREKKESFPLTVTSAQKNPTAFYLCASSPGAGETQYFGPGTRLLVL.

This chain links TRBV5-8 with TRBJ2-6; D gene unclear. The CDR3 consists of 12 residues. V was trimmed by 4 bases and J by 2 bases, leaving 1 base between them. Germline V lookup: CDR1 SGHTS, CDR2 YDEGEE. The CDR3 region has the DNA TGTGCCAGCAGCCCTGGGGCCAACGTCCTGACTTTC. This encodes CASSPGANVLTF.

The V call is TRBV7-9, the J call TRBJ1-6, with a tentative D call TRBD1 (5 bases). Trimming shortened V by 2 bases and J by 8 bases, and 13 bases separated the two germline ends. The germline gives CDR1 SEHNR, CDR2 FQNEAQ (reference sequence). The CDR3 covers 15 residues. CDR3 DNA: TGTGCCAGCAGCTTAAGGGCAGGGACCGATTCACCCCTCCACTTT. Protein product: CASSLRAGTDSPLHF.

For the CDR3, the DNA is TGTGCCAGTAGTATGACGGCAGGGCGGCACACTGAAGCTTTCTTT. It yields the protein CASSMTAGRHTEAFF. The J gene is TRBJ1-1, the V gene TRBV19, with TRBD1 as a possible D gene (5 bases). Germline V lookup: CDR1 LNHDA, CDR2 SQIVND (reference sequence). This CDR3 is 15 amino acids long. Trimming pared 3 bases from V and 3 bases from J, leaving 14 bases between.

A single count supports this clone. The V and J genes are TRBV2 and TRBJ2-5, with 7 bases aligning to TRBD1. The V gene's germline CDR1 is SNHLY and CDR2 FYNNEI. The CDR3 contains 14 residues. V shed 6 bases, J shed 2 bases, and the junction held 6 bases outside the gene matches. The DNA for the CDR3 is TGTGCCAGCAGACCGGGACAGCTACAAGAGACCCAGTACTTC. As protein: CASRPGQLQETQYF.

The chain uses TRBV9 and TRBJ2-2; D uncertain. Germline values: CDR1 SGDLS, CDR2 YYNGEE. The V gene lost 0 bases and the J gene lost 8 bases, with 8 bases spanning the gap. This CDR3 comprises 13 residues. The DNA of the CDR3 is TGTGCCAGCAGCGTAGGGCCGGGTGGGGAGCTGTTTTTT. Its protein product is CASSVGPGGELFF.

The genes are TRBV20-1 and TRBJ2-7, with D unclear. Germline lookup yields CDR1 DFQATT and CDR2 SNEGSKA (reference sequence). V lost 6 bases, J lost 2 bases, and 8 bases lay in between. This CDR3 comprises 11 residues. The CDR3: CSAKGTYEQYF. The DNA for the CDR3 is TGCAGTGCCAAAGGGACCTACGAGCAGTACTTC.

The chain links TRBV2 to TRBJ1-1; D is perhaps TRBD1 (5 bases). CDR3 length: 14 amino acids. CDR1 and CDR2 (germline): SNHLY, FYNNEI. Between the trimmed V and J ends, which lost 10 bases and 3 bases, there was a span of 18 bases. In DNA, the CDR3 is TGTGCCACCAAAAAGGGGCTGTTGGACACTGAAGCTTTCTTT. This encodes CATKKGLLDTEAFF.

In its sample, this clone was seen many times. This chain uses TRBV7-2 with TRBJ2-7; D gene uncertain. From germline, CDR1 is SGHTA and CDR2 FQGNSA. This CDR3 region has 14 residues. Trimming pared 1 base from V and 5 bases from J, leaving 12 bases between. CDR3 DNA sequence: TGTGCCAGCAGCTTAGGACCATCCCTCGACGAGCAGTACTTC. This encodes CASSLGPSLDEQYF.

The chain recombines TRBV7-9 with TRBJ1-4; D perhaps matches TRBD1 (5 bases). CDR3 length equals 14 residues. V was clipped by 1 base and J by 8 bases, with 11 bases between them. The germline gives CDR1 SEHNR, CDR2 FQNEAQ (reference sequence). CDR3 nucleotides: TGTGCCAGCAGCTTAGACGGGGGGTTGGAAAAACTGTTTTTT. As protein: CASSLDGGLEKLFF.

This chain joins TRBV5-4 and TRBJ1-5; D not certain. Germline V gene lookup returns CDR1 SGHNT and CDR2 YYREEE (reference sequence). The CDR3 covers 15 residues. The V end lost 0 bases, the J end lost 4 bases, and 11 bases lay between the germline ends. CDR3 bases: TGTGCCAGCAGCTTGGGAGAGGCGCGAAATCAGCCCCAGCATTTT. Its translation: CASSLGEARNQPQHF.

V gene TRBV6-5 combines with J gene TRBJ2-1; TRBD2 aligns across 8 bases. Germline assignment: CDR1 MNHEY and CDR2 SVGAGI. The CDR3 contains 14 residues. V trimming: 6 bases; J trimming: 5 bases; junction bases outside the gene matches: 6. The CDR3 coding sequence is TGTGCCAGCAGAGCCGGGACTAGGAACAATGAGCAGTTCTTC. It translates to CASRAGTRNNEQFF.

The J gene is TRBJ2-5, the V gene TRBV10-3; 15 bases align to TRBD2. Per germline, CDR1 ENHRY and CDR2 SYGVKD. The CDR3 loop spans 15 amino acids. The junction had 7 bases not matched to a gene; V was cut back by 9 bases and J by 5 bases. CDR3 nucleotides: TGTGCCATTGGGACTAGCGGGGGGCCGGGGGAGACCCAGTACTTC. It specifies CAIGTSGGPGETQYF.

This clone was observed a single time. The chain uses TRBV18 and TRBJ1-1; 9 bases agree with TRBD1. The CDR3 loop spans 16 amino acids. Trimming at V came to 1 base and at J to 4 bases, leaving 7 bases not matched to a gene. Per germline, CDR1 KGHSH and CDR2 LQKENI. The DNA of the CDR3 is TGTGCCAGCTCACCACGGACAGGGGAAAGATTCACTGAAGCTTTCTTT. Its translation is CASSPRTGERFTEAFF.

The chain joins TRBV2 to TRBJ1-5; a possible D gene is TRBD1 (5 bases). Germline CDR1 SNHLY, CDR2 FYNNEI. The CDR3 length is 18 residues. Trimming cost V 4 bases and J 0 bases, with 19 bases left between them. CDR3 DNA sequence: TGTGCCAGCAGTGCAGCAGCAGGGATGGCTTATAGCAATCAGCCCCAGCATTTT. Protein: CASSAAAGMAYSNQPQHF.

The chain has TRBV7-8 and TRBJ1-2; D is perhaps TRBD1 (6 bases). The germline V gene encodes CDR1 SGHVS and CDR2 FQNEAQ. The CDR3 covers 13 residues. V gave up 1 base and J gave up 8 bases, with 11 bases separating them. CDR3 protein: CASSLDKGVGYTF. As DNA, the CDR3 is TGTGCCAGCAGCTTAGACAAGGGGGTGGGCTACACCTTC.

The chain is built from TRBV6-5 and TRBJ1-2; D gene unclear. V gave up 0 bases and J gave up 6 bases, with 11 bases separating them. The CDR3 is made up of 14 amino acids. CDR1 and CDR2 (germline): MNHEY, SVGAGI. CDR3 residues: CASSYSGRMDGYTF. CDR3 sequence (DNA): TGTGCCAGCAGTTACTCGGGCAGAATGGATGGCTACACCTTC.

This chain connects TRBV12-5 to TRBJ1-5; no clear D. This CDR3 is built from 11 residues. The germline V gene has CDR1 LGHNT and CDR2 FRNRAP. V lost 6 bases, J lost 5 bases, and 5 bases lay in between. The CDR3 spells CASGYDQPQHF. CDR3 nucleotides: TGTGCTAGTGGATATGATCAGCCCCAGCATTTT.

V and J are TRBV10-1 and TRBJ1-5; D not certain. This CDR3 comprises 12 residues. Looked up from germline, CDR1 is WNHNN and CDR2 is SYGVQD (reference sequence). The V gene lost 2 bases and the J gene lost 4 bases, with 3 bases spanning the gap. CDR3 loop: CASSEGNQPQHF. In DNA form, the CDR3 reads TGCGCCAGCAGTGAGGGGAATCAGCCCCAGCATTTT.

The chain's CDR3 is CASKKGNEQYF. DNA of the CDR3: TGCGCCAGCAAAAAAGGGAACGAGCAGTACTTC. The rearrangement joins TRBV5-1 to TRBJ2-7; D is unclear. The CDR3 loop spans 11 amino acids. The germline V gene encodes CDR1 SGHRS and CDR2 YFSETQ. The V end was cut by 6 bases, the J end by 5 bases, with 9 bases between. Full variable domain (rest looked up from reference TRBV5-1 and TRBJ2-7): KAGVTQTPRYLIKTRGQQVTLSCSPISGHRSVSWYQQTPGQGLQFLFEYFSETQRNKGNFPGRFSGRQFSNSRSEMNVSTLELGDSALYLCASKKGNEQYFGPGTRLTVT.

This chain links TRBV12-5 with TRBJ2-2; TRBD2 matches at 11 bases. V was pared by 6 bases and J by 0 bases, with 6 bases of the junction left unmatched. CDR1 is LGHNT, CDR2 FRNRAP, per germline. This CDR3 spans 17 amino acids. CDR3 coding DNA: TGTGCTAGTGGGCCTGGGACTAGCGGTGCGAACACCGGGGAGCTGTTTTTT. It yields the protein CASGPGTSGANTGELFF. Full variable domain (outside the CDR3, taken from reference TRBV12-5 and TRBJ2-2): DARVTQTPRHKVTEMGQEVTMRCQPILGHNTVFWYRQTMMQGLELLAYFRNRAPLDDSGMPKDRFSAEMPDATLATLKIQPSEPRDSAVYFCASGPGTSGANTGELFFGEGSRLTVL.